This is a list of T cell receptor beta chains from one sample in a study of tumor-infiltrating lymphocytes in primary liver carcinoma. Each CDR3 protein is one row after TCRdb ran MiXCR on the multiplex PCR reads. Of 100,000 to 150,000 distinct CDR3 sequences in the sample, approximately 64% were seen once. The sequencing input was liver tumor tissue from sampling region 3. These receptors were taken from a woman aged 60-75 years with primary liver carcinoma and hepatitis B virus infection. The conserved cysteine and the conserved F or W are not part of the CDR3 here. The order of the fields is J gene, V gene, clone size, CDR3 protein. Expanded clones are given a class, and other clones once, few, many or no size at all.

TRBJ2-5	TRBV30	-	AWSGITPETQY
TRBJ1-1	TRBV5-1	-	ASSHRARDTEAF
TRBJ2-7	TRBV29-1	-	SVAIATYKQY
TRBJ2-7	TRBV11-2	-	ASSATGGTSDEQY
TRBJ1-1	TRBV12-3/TRBV12-4	-	ASSWTNTEAF
TRBJ2-7	TRBV29-1	-	SVTEETTYYEQY
TRBJ2-6	TRBV19	-	ASSIDLGTGANVLT
TRBJ1-2	TRBV28	-	ASSQGSFAAPVGYGYT
TRBJ1-1	TRBV11-2	-	ASSLQLNAEAF
TRBJ1-2	TRBV30	-	AWRTLGGDNGYT
TRBJ1-5	TRBV29-1	-	SVGDSAGNQPQH
TRBJ2-1	TRBV11-3	-	VSRLGTSGKLEHF
TRBJ1-6	TRBV5-4	-	ASSLGNRVASLLH
TRBJ1-1	TRBV11-2	-	ASSPDQHWHLRFWGYEAF
TRBJ2-5	TRBV11-2	-	ASGPLSDQETQY
TRBJ1-4	TRBV7-9	-	ASSLLPATSEKLF
TRBJ2-3	TRBV6-1	many	ASSGGGRALTDTQY
TRBJ2-1	TRBV24-1	many	ATSDPLSGTGQEQF
TRBJ1-5	TRBV29-1	-	GVAGGNGQPQH
TRBJ2-3	TRBV7-9	-	ASSFPSGGATDTQY
TRBJ2-2	TRBV7-9	once	ASSPTRGQTGELF
TRBJ2-4	TRBV11-2	-	VSSPTGTKNIQY
TRBJ1-2	TRBV6-5	many	ACSIGSGLFL
TRBJ1-1	TRBV4-2	-	VSSPLEGRGGTEAF
TRBJ1-2	TRBV7-8	many	ASSLDSGNYGYT
TRBJ1-4	TRBV11-2	-	VSSLPGGEKLF
TRBJ1-5	TRBV6-1	many	ASTKGRANQPQH
TRBJ2-5	TRBV6-1	many	ASEQLKETQY
TRBJ2-5	TRBV7-8	-	ASNSRTSGRDKTQY
TRBJ1-2	TRBV18	-	VSSPDSGGYT
TRBJ1-5	TRBV19	-	TTAWQGGNQPQH
TRBJ2-7	TRBV11-2	-	VSSLESGAGGYEQY
TRBJ2-7	TRBV29-1	-	SVGENLTYEQY
TRBJ2-7	TRBV11-2	-	ASSLEGIREQY
TRBJ1-1	TRBV29-1	-	SVPGKAGSGTF
TRBJ1-4	TRBV6-2/TRBV6-3	many	ASSYGMGATNEKLF
TRBJ2-3	TRBV28	-	ASSILAGVVTDAQY
TRBJ2-1	TRBV7-9	-	ASSPPSAGTPTYNEQF
TRBJ2-1	TRBV28	few	ASSSAGATGGRGF
TRBJ2-3	TRBV11-2	-	ASSMGIPTDMRY
TRBJ2-1	TRBV15	-	ATSRGRAGVYEQF